The clone carrying this T cell receptor (beta chain) has just a few counts. Antigen: not known. Unmatched junction bases numbered 15, after V lost 6 bases and J lost 3 bases. Germline-derived CDR1 and CDR2 are WNHNN and SYGVQD (reference sequence). The CDR3 runs to 17 residues. These data belong to a study of early T cells in non-severe SARS-CoV-2 infection. Study as a whole: Bulk RNA taken from unsorted whole blood was sequenced, leaving chains unpaired.

Overall study findings and caveats: Matching with VDJdb favored anti-spike CD8 responses (missing private and CD4 specificities).

Attached unique molecular identifiers marked individual cDNA molecules. TCRdb fed the 5' RACE reads into MiXCR, producing one record per CDR3 protein. The sample yields 25,000 to 35,000 distinct CDR3 sequences, around 5.9% seen once. This chain joins TRBV10-1 and TRBJ2-3; 7 bases agree with TRBD1. The sequence was obtained from an adult who was a healthcare worker with PCR-confirmed SARS-CoV-2 infection or an uninfected control (not recorded which). Sequencing was performed on whole blood. CDR3 in DNA: TGCGCCAGCAGAAACGCTCGGACAGGTAGTAGGACAGATACGCAGTATTTT. The encoded protein is CASRNARTGSRTDTQYF.